This T cell receptor beta chain was identified in a study of cytomegalovirus exposure and HLA in healthy donors. General study results and limits: Later on, an analysis tied around 17,000 TCR beta sequences to HLA alleles at 0.05 false discovery rate. Common viral pathogens were later found to be apparently linked to several of the most significant clusters.

The PCR contained 60 Vbeta and 13 Jbeta primers. Method: immunoSEQ multiplex PCR; TCRdb's copy keeps in-frame clones and lacks some. The table lists roughly 150,000 clones, approximately 80% of them singletons. As regards this clone: What it binds is not known.

J was trimmed by 0 bases and V by 3 bases; bases with no gene match: 3. The CDR3 contains 16 residues. Germline V CDR1 and CDR2: SEHNR, FQNEAQ (reference sequence). The TCR originated in a boy under 10 years old in good health and CMV-seronegative. This chain uses TRBV7-9 with TRBJ1-4; TRBD1 aligns across 8 bases. Sequences were obtained from PBMCs. The CDR3 here is CASSLAGGSTNEKLFF. The CDR3 coding sequence is TGTGCCAGCAGCTTGGCAGGGGGCTCAACTAATGAAAAACTGTTTTTT.